These 28 T cell receptor beta chains were sequenced from one sample in a study of blood T cell repertoires in COVID-19. Clones were read by immunoSEQ multiplex PCR, and TCRdb kept only the in-frame ones, dropping some. The table has 130,000 or so clones, approximately 90% seen once. The sequencing input was peripheral blood. These receptors were taken from a man aged 35 to 55 with acute or convalescent COVID-19.

The chain links TRBV2 to TRBJ1-1; a weak D match, TRBD1 (5 bases). This CDR3 has 15 residues. V lost 2 bases, J lost 1 base, and 11 bases lay in between. The germline CDR1 and CDR2 sequences are SNHLY and FYNNEI. CDR3 amino acids: CASSEPGMGNTEAFF. The DNA of the CDR3 is TGTGCCAGCAGTGAACCAGGGATGGGGAACACTGAAGCTTTCTTT.

The chain couples TRBV27 to TRBJ2-1, with 9 bases fitting TRBD2. Germline-derived CDR1 and CDR2 are MNHEY and SMNVEV (reference sequence). The CDR3 spans 15 residues. Trimming at V came to 9 bases and at J to 0 bases, leaving 6 bases not matched to a gene. The CDR3 region is CASSGGGGSYNEQFF. The DNA for the CDR3 is TGTGCCAGTAGCGGGGGCGGAGGCTCCTACAATGAGCAGTTCTTC.

V is TRBV10-3 and J is TRBJ1-2; tentative D call: TRBD1 (6 bases). The CDR3 sequence is 13 residues long. CDR1 and CDR2 from the germline V gene are ENHRY and SYGVKD. Trimming removed 6 bases at V and 0 bases at J, with 8 bases between. CDR3 coding DNA: TGTGCCATCAGGGACAGCTCTAACTATGGCTACACCTTC. As protein: CAIRDSSNYGYTF.

The chain employs TRBV5-1 and TRBJ2-2; the D gene is possibly TRBD1 (6 bases). V gave up 3 bases and J gave up 6 bases, with 15 bases separating them. The germline gives CDR1 SGHRS, CDR2 YFSETQ. The CDR3 is made up of 15 amino acids. CDR3 protein: CASSSTGRTSGELFF. CDR3 coding DNA: TGCGCCAGCAGCTCGACAGGTCGCACATCCGGGGAGCTGTTTTTT.

The chain employs TRBV12-3 or TRBV12-4 and TRBJ1-2, with TRBD1 matching 12 bases. The V segment lost 10 bases and the J segment 8 bases; nucleotides outside the gene matches: 8. The CDR3 is made up of 13 amino acids. The CDR3 DNA is TGTGCCATCAACCGGGACAGGGGGCTCGGCTACACCTTC. It yields the protein CAINRDRGLGYTF.

This clone was detected a few times. The J gene is TRBJ1-6, the V gene TRBV27; tentative D call: TRBD1 (6 bases). The CDR3 spans 15 residues. Germline-derived CDR1 and CDR2 are MNHEY and SMNVEV (reference sequence). Trimming shortened V by 5 bases and J by 9 bases, and 17 bases separated the two germline ends. For the CDR3, the DNA is TGTGCCAGCAGTATTCACAGGGAGCACAGTTCACCCCTCCACTTT. Its protein is CASSIHREHSSPLHF.

This clone was seen only once. Different DNA sequences within this sample yield the same CDR3. V gene TRBV19 combines with J gene TRBJ1-2; a weak D match, TRBD1 (6 bases). V was pared by 6 bases and J by 6 bases, with 17 bases between. The CDR3 is 14 residues long. Looked up from germline, CDR1 is LNHDA and CDR2 is SQIVND (reference sequence). The CDR3 nucleotides are TGTGCCAGTAGCTGGACAGTTTTAGACCATGGCTACACCTTC. It yields the protein CASSWTVLDHGYTF.

This clone was observed a single time. The chain is built from TRBV30 and TRBJ1-2; D is possibly TRBD1 (6 bases). Germline CDR1 and CDR2: GTSNPN and SVGIG (reference sequence). Trimming took off 3 bases at V and 5 bases at J, with 16 bases between the two ends. The CDR3 runs 14 residues. The CDR3 DNA follows: TGTGCCTGGAGCCCTACCAGGGGCGGTTATGGCTACACCTTC. Translating it yields CAWSPTRGGYGYTF. The complete variable domain, with remaining parts taken from reference TRBV30 and TRBJ1-2, reads SQTIHQWPATLVQPVGSPLSLECTVEGTSNPNLYWYRQAAGRGLQLLFYSVGIGQISSEVPQNLSASRPQDRQFILSSKKLLLSDSGFYLCAWSPTRGGYGYTFGSGTRLTVV.

The sample holds one count of this clone. The rearrangement uses TRBV7-2 and TRBJ2-5; possible D gene TRBD1, 5 bases. The germline V gene encodes CDR1 SGHTA and CDR2 FQGNSA. This CDR3 contains 13 residues. Trimming cost V 0 bases and J 5 bases, with 7 bases left between them. The chain's CDR3 is CASSLANRETQYF. The CDR3 bases are TGTGCCAGCAGCTTAGCTAACAGGGAGACCCAGTACTTC.

This chain uses TRBV19 with TRBJ1-2, with D possibly matching TRBD1 (6 bases). Germline CDR1 LNHDA, CDR2 SQIVND (reference sequence). V lost 1 base and J 4 bases, leaving 10 bases between the germline ends. This CDR3 contains 14 residues. CDR3 sequence (DNA): TGTGCCAGTAGTATAGTGACAGGATTCTATGGCTACACCTTC. Its protein product is CASSIVTGFYGYTF.

The gene calls are TRBV6-1 and TRBJ2-7, with 8 bases lining up with TRBD1. This CDR3 spans 14 amino acids. The V and J ends lost 0 bases and 6 bases, in that order; junction bases with no gene match: 4. Germline V gene sequence: CDR1 MNHNS, CDR2 SASEGT. CDR3 nucleotide sequence: TGTGCCAGCAGTGAAGCTGGACAGGGAGCCGAGCAGTACTTC. Translating gives CASSEAGQGAEQYF.

The chain is built from TRBV18 and TRBJ1-1, with a weak D call TRBD1 (6 bases). The V and J ends lost 2 bases and 1 base respectively, with 14 bases between them. The CDR3 is 16 amino acids. CDR1 KGHSH and CDR2 LQKENI come from the germline V gene. This CDR3 is CASSPIQGTPNTEAFF. The CDR3 DNA reads as TGTGCCAGCTCACCAATCCAGGGGACACCGAACACTGAAGCTTTCTTT.

This clone was counted only a few times. CDR3 sequence: CASSLAGRRSNQPQHF. CDR3 DNA: TGTGCCAGCAGCTTGGCCGGGAGAAGAAGCAATCAGCCCCAGCATTTT. The chain links TRBV5-6 to TRBJ1-5; D is uncertain. The V gene lost 0 bases and the J gene lost 1 base, with 11 bases spanning the gap. Looked up from germline, CDR1 is SGHDT and CDR2 is YYEEEE. The CDR3 runs 16 residues.

The chain has TRBV27 and TRBJ1-1, with D possibly being TRBD1 (5 bases). In germline, CDR1 is MNHEY, CDR2 SMNVEV (reference sequence). Trimming removed 2 bases from V and 1 base from J, with 23 bases in between. The CDR3 is 19 residues long. The CDR3 reads CASSLATRRQTVPNTEAFF. CDR3 coding DNA: TGTGCCAGCAGTTTAGCAACCCGAAGACAGACAGTTCCGAACACTGAAGCTTTCTTT.

This clone was observed a few times. The chain combines TRBV7-2 with TRBJ2-1; 9 bases are a match to TRBD1. CDR3 size: 15 residues. Germline CDR1 reads SGHTA; CDR2 reads FQGNSA. V trimming: 5 bases; J trimming: 7 bases; junction bases outside the gene matches: 9. The CDR3 loop is CASSLFRDRANEQFF. CDR3 sequence (DNA): TGTGCCAGCAGCCTCTTCCGGGACAGGGCTAATGAGCAGTTCTTC.

The gene calls are TRBV2 and TRBJ1-1, with 7 bases aligning to TRBD1. After removal of 2 bases from V and 2 bases from J, the junction contained 8 bases not matched to a gene. CDR3 length: 16 residues. Germline loops: CDR1 SNHLY, CDR2 FYNNEI. CDR3 in amino acids: CASSERGDRLNTEAFF. The CDR3 DNA sequence: TGTGCCAGCAGTGAAAGAGGGGACAGACTTAACACTGAAGCTTTCTTT.

The chain uses TRBV3-1 (or the pseudogene TRBV3-2) and TRBJ2-3; no clear D gene. This CDR3 comprises 13 residues. Between the trimmed V and J ends, which lost 1 base and 4 bases, there was a span of 6 bases. Germline assignment: CDR1 LGHDT and CDR2 YNNKEL (reference sequence). The CDR3 sequence is CASSQGSADTQYF. In nucleotides, the CDR3 is TGTGCCAGCAGCCAAGGATCGGCAGATACGCAGTATTTT.

This clone was recorded a few times. The rearrangement uses TRBV5-1 and TRBJ2-7; 7 nucleotides match TRBD1. Germline CDR1 reads SGHRS; CDR2 reads YFSETQ. This CDR3 has 15 amino acids. Losses at the gene ends were 4 bases for V and 0 bases for J; bases not matched to a gene: 7. The CDR3 reads CASSNLDRASYEQYF. Here the CDR3 DNA reads TGCGCCAGCAGCAACCTAGACAGGGCCTCCTACGAGCAGTACTTC.

V and J are TRBV5-1 and TRBJ2-7, with TRBD1 identical over 9 bases. The CDR3 totals 15 residues. Germline trimming cut 0 bases from V and 3 bases from J; bases unmatched to any gene: 4. CDR1 and CDR2 (germline): SGHRS, YFSETQ. CDR3 sequence (DNA): TGCGCCAGCAGCTTGGCCGGGGACAGGGACTACGAGCAGTACTTC. This translates into CASSLAGDRDYEQYF.

V and J are TRBV5-4 and TRBJ1-2; D may be TRBD1 (6 bases). The length of the CDR3 is 16 residues. Germline lookup yields CDR1 SGHNT and CDR2 YYREEE (reference sequence). V was trimmed by 0 bases and J by 3 bases, leaving 15 bases between them. This CDR3 is CASSLDMGAQDYGYTF. The CDR3 DNA follows: TGTGCCAGCAGCTTGGATATGGGGGCCCAAGACTATGGCTACACCTTC. The full variable domain, completed using reference TRBV5-4 and TRBJ1-2, is ETGVTQSPTHLIKTRGQQVTLRCSSQSGHNTVSWYQQALGQGPQFIFQYYREEENGRGNFPPRFSGLQFPNYSSELNVNALELDDSALYLCASSLDMGAQDYGYTFGSGTRLTVV.

The chain joins TRBV12-5 to TRBJ2-5, with TRBD1 as a possible D gene (5 bases). CDR1 and CDR2 from the germline V gene are LGHNT and FRNRAP. The CDR3 has 14 amino acids. Trimming pared 6 bases from V and 0 bases from J, leaving 11 bases between. In DNA form, the CDR3 reads TGTGCTAGTGGGGGAAAGGGGTACCAAGAGACCCAGTACTTC. This gives the protein CASGGKGYQETQYF.

The rearrangement links TRBV7-2 to TRBJ2-1; 12 bases are shared with TRBD2. The V segment lost 2 bases and the J segment 9 bases; nucleotides outside the gene matches: 8. Germline-derived CDR1 and CDR2 are SGHTA and FQGNSA. The CDR3 has 16 amino acids. The CDR3 sequence is CASSLRRGLAGSEQFF. The CDR3 DNA sequence: TGTGCCAGCAGCTTAAGACGAGGACTAGCGGGATCTGAGCAGTTCTTC.

This clone was seen only a few times. This chain connects TRBV13 to TRBJ2-6; 9 positions agree with TRBD1. The CDR3 runs to 19 residues. CDR1 is PRHDT, CDR2 FYEKMQ, per germline (reference sequence). V dropped 5 bases and J dropped 3; count of bases not matched to a gene: 14. As DNA, the CDR3 is TGTGCCAGCAGCCTTAGGACAGGGGCCTACCCTGGTGGGGCCAACGTCCTGACTTTC. Translated, it gives CASSLRTGAYPGGANVLTF.

The chain joins TRBV5-6 to TRBJ2-3; perhaps TRBD2 as D (7 bases). This CDR3 contains 15 residues. The V gene lost 4 bases and the J gene lost 4 bases, with 16 bases spanning the gap. The germline V gene has CDR1 SGHDT and CDR2 YYEEEE. CDR3 DNA sequence: TGTGCCAGCAGCGGGGGAGGGGGATATTCAGATACGCAGTATTTT. It codes for CASSGGGGYSDTQYF. Looking up the rest from reference TRBV5-6 and TRBJ2-3 gives the full variable domain: DAGVTQSPTHLIKTRGQQVTLRCSPKSGHDTVSWYQQALGQGPQFIFQYYEEEERQRGNFPDRFSGHQFPNYSSELNVNALLLGDSALYLCASSGGGGYSDTQYFGPGTRLTVL.

J is TRBJ1-4 and V is TRBV7-9, with D maybe TRBD1 (6 bases). The V gene's germline CDR1 is SEHNR and CDR2 FQNEAQ (reference sequence). V lost 5 bases to trimming and J lost 5 bases, with 21 bases between them. The CDR3 extends over 17 amino acids. This CDR3 reads CASSLQGVGARNEKLFF. Here the CDR3 DNA reads TGTGCCAGCAGCCTACAGGGAGTTGGGGCCAGGAATGAAAAACTGTTTTTT.

The chain uses TRBV12-3 or TRBV12-4 and TRBJ1-2; TRBD1 is a possible D gene (5 bases). The CDR3 covers 13 residues. With 7 bases removed from V and 4 bases from J, the gap between germline ends came to 13 bases. CDR3 DNA: TGTGCCAGCAAAAATCAGACAGCCTATGGCTACACCTTC. Amino acid sequence: CASKNQTAYGYTF.

This rearrangement joins TRBV2 to TRBJ1-2; 10 nucleotides agree with TRBD1. Trimming took 4 bases from V and 2 from J; bases not matched to a gene: 7. Germline CDR1 SNHLY, CDR2 FYNNEI. The CDR3 has 16 amino acids. The CDR3 here is CASSGSRDRGNYGYTF. The CDR3 nucleotides read TGTGCCAGCAGTGGGTCCCGGGACAGGGGAAACTATGGCTACACCTTC. The full variable domain, its missing parts supplied by reference TRBV2 and TRBJ1-2, is EPEVTQTPSHQVTQMGQEVILRCVPISNHLYFYWYRQILGQKVEFLVSFYNNEISEKSEIFDDQFSVERPDGSNFTLKIRSTKLEDSAMYFCASSGSRDRGNYGYTFGSGTRLTVV.

The gene calls are TRBV30 and TRBJ1-3, with 7 positions matching TRBD1. Germline assignment: CDR1 GTSNPN and CDR2 SVGIG (reference sequence). Germline trimming cut 2 bases from V and 0 bases from J; bases unmatched to any gene: 10. The CDR3 is 17 residues long. In DNA, the CDR3 is TGTGCCTGGAGTATCCCCGGGACAGTCTTCTCTGGAAACACCATATATTTT. This codes for CAWSIPGTVFSGNTIYF.